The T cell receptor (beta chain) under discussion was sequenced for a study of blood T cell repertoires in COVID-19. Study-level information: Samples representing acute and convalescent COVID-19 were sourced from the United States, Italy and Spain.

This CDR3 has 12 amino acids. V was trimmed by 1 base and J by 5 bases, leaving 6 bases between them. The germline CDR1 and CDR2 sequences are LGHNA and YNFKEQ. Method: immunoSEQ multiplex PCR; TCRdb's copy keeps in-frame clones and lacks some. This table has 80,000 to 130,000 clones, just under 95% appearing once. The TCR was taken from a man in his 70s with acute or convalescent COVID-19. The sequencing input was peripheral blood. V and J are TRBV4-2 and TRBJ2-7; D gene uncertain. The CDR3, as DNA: TGTGCCAGCAGCCAAGCGGCGGACGAGCAGTACTTC. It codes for CASSQAADEQYF.